The source of this TCR beta chain is a study of blood T cell repertoires in COVID-19. This table comes from immunoSEQ multiplex PCR, and its TCRdb copy is limited to in-frame clones, with some not included. The sample records about 170,000 clones, 79% being singletons. Trimming shortened V by 3 bases and J by 8 bases, and 14 bases separated the two germline ends. Germline V gene sequence: CDR1 SGHKS, CDR2 YYEKEE (reference sequence). This CDR3 region has 13 residues. The TCR comes from an older woman in a cohort exposed to, infected with or recovered from COVID-19 (not recorded which). The chain joins TRBV5-5 to TRBJ1-1, with D possibly matching TRBD1 (6 bases). Sequencing input: PBMCs or T cells enriched from blood (not recorded which). The CDR3 DNA reads TGTGCCAGCAGCTACATACACAGGGAGGAAGCTTTCTTT. It codes for CASSYIHREEAFF.